This TCR beta chain emerged from a study of T cell responses to AZD1222 COVID-19 vaccine. Study observations and caveats: At baseline, seropositivity was found in only a handful of AZD1222 recipients. A mostly white British donor set with more females was recruited, and clonal diversity was possibly underestimated. Spike was spanned by vaccine-associated CD4 TCRs, which were dominant at 160-218 and 743-854.

As for this clone: As yet, its antigen is unknown.

Using immunoSEQ multiplex PCR, the repertoire was profiled, and TCRdb retains in-frame clones only, with some absent. The sample has roughly 70,000 clones; 75% to 95% are singletons. The CDR3 runs 15 residues. The germline V and J ends were trimmed by 3 bases and 0 bases, with 9 bases remaining between them. Germline lookup yields CDR1 GTSNPN and CDR2 SVGIG (reference sequence). V gene TRBV30 combines with J gene TRBJ1-6; D perhaps matches TRBD1 (5 bases). The sample consisted of peripheral blood, taken 28 days after the second dose of the MenACWY control vaccine. The sequence was obtained from an adult who received the MenACWY meningococcal vaccine as a control. For the CDR3, the DNA is TGTGCCTGGAGCCGCGACAGCTCCTATAATTCACCCCTCCACTTT. Encoded protein: CAWSRDSSYNSPLHF.